Listed below are T cell receptor beta chains from one sample, sequenced in a study of CD8 T cells in Susac syndrome. MiXCR, applied by TCRdb to the immunoSEQ multiplex PCR reads, yields one record per CDR3 protein. The sample lists about 150,000 distinct CDR3 sequences; roughly 96% were seen once. The sequenced sample was CD8+ T cells from PBMCs. The source of these receptors is a human donor with multiple sclerosis. CDR3s include the opening cysteine and the closing phenylalanine or tryptophan. D genes are given only for firm matches. Only part of the rows carry a size: once, few, many, or a class if the clone is expanded.

j_call: TRBJ1-1; d_call: -; v_call: TRBV27; clone_size: -; cdr3_nt: TGTGCCAGCAGTTTATCAGGGGCGGACACTGAAGCTTTCTTT; cdr3_aa: CASSLSGADTEAFF
j_call: TRBJ2-3; d_call: -; v_call: TRBV20-1; clone_size: -; cdr3_nt: TGCAGCGATCCTTCCGGGACGCATTTT; cdr3_aa: CSDPSGTHF
j_call: TRBJ2-4; d_call: TRBD1; v_call: TRBV12-3/TRBV12-4; clone_size: -; cdr3_nt: TGTGCCAGCAGCTCCACAGGGGTGATCAACATTCAGTACTTC; cdr3_aa: CASSSTGVINIQYF
j_call: TRBJ1-1; d_call: -; v_call: TRBV29-1; clone_size: -; cdr3_nt: TGCAGCGTTGAAGTAATCAGGGAAGCTTTCTTT; cdr3_aa: CSVEVIREAFF
j_call: TRBJ2-3; d_call: -; v_call: TRBV4-2; clone_size: -; cdr3_nt: TGTGCCAGCAGCCAAGGGCTAGGCGGAGATACGCAGTATTTT; cdr3_aa: CASSQGLGGDTQYF
j_call: TRBJ1-6; d_call: -; v_call: TRBV20-1; clone_size: -; cdr3_nt: TGCAGTGCTAGAGATCCCGGGACTGGAGGCTCACCCCTCCACTTT; cdr3_aa: CSARDPGTGGSPLHF
j_call: TRBJ1-1; d_call: -; v_call: TRBV7-9; clone_size: once; cdr3_nt: TGTGCCACAGGGACTGAAGCTTTCTTT; cdr3_aa: CATGTEAFF
j_call: TRBJ1-1; d_call: -; v_call: TRBV15; clone_size: few; cdr3_nt: TGTGCCACCAGCAGAGATCCAGTATCTTTGGAAGCTTTCTTT; cdr3_aa: CATSRDPVSLEAFF
j_call: TRBJ2-1; d_call: TRBD2; v_call: TRBV30; clone_size: -; cdr3_nt: TGTGCCTGGAGTTGGACTAGCGGGGGGACTCTATACAATGAGCAGTTCTTC; cdr3_aa: CAWSWTSGGTLYNEQFF
j_call: TRBJ2-2; d_call: -; v_call: TRBV2; clone_size: -; cdr3_nt: TGTGCCAGCAGTGAATTGACACCCGTGCGGGCCGGGGAGCTGTTTTTT; cdr3_aa: CASSELTPVRAGELFF
j_call: TRBJ1-2; d_call: TRBD1; v_call: TRBV27; clone_size: -; cdr3_nt: TGTGCCAGCAGTCCCCAGGGGGCTGGCTATGGCTACACCTTC; cdr3_aa: CASSPQGAGYGYTF
j_call: TRBJ2-1; d_call: TRBD2; v_call: TRBV5-4; clone_size: -; cdr3_nt: TGTGCCAGCAGCGGACTAGCGTCCTACAATGAGCAGTTCTTC; cdr3_aa: CASSGLASYNEQFF
j_call: TRBJ2-1; d_call: -; v_call: TRBV7-8; clone_size: -; cdr3_nt: TGTGCCAGCAGCTTAGGGTGGGGGGGCGACCATGAGCAGTTCTTC; cdr3_aa: CASSLGWGGDHEQFF
j_call: TRBJ1-6; d_call: -; v_call: TRBV30; clone_size: -; cdr3_nt: TGTGCCTCGGAGAGCTCCTATAATTCACCCCTCCACTTT; cdr3_aa: CASESSYNSPLHF
j_call: TRBJ2-1; d_call: -; v_call: TRBV5-1; clone_size: -; cdr3_nt: TGCGCCAGCAGCCCCACTCGACAGAGCTCCTACAATGAGCAGTTCTTC; cdr3_aa: CASSPTRQSSYNEQFF
j_call: TRBJ1-2; d_call: -; v_call: TRBV4-1; clone_size: -; cdr3_nt: TGCGCCAGCAGCCAAGATTCTCGGGTGGGAACTAACTATGGCTACACCTTC; cdr3_aa: CASSQDSRVGTNYGYTF
j_call: TRBJ2-1; d_call: -; v_call: TRBV24-1; clone_size: -; cdr3_nt: TGTGCCACCAGTGATTTCGGGGAGTCCGCCTACAATGAGCAGTTCTTC; cdr3_aa: CATSDFGESAYNEQFF
j_call: TRBJ1-2; d_call: TRBD1; v_call: TRBV19; clone_size: -; cdr3_nt: TGTGCCAGTAGTAAGCTTACAGGGGAGGCTGCTAACTATGGCTACACCTTC; cdr3_aa: CASSKLTGEAANYGYTF
j_call: TRBJ2-3; d_call: TRBD2; v_call: TRBV15; clone_size: -; cdr3_nt: TGTGCCACCAGCAGCGATCCGGGACTAGATAATACGCAGTATTTT; cdr3_aa: CATSSDPGLDNTQYF
j_call: TRBJ1-2; d_call: -; v_call: TRBV7-2; clone_size: -; cdr3_nt: TGTGCCAGCAGCTTCACGACAGTCTATGGCTACACCTTC; cdr3_aa: CASSFTTVYGYTF
j_call: TRBJ2-5; d_call: -; v_call: TRBV20-1; clone_size: -; cdr3_nt: TGCAGTGCTAGCCCCTACGGCCGGGACAACCAAGAGACCCAGTACTTC; cdr3_aa: CSASPYGRDNQETQYF
j_call: TRBJ2-7; d_call: -; v_call: TRBV4-2; clone_size: -; cdr3_nt: TGTGCCAGCAGCCCCGGGGTTGAAGCGGGCTCCTACGAGCAGTACTTC; cdr3_aa: CASSPGVEAGSYEQYF
j_call: TRBJ1-6; d_call: -; v_call: TRBV9; clone_size: -; cdr3_nt: TGTGCCAGCAGCCTTCGGGGGTCGAGCTCCTATAATTCACCCCTCCACTTT; cdr3_aa: CASSLRGSSSYNSPLHF
j_call: TRBJ2-7; d_call: TRBD2; v_call: TRBV18; clone_size: -; cdr3_nt: TGTGCCAGCTCACCAGAGCGGGGGGTCTACGAGCAGTACTTC; cdr3_aa: CASSPERGVYEQYF
j_call: TRBJ1-1; d_call: -; v_call: TRBV30; clone_size: -; cdr3_nt: TGTCTTGGATGGGGGGAGGGCACTGAAGCTTTCTTT; cdr3_aa: CLGWGEGTEAFF
j_call: TRBJ1-4; d_call: TRBD1; v_call: TRBV20-1; clone_size: once; cdr3_nt: TGCAGTGCCCCGGGACAGGGGACCGAATATGAAAAACTGTTTTTT; cdr3_aa: CSAPGQGTEYEKLFF
j_call: TRBJ2-2; d_call: -; v_call: TRBV29-1; clone_size: -; cdr3_nt: TGCAGCGTTGAGCGGGAGAACACCGGGGAGCTGTTTTTT; cdr3_aa: CSVERENTGELFF
j_call: TRBJ1-1; d_call: -; v_call: TRBV6-5; clone_size: -; cdr3_nt: TGTGCCAGCAGTTCAGGGGAGGGAACTGAAGCTTTCTTT; cdr3_aa: CASSSGEGTEAFF
j_call: TRBJ1-1; d_call: -; v_call: TRBV29-1; clone_size: -; cdr3_nt: TGCAGCGTTGTGATTATACATCGTACTGAAGCTTTCTTT; cdr3_aa: CSVVIIHRTEAFF
j_call: TRBJ2-1; d_call: TRBD2; v_call: TRBV20-1; clone_size: -; cdr3_nt: TGCAGTGCTATGACTTCTGGGACTAGCGAGAATGAGCAGTTCTTC; cdr3_aa: CSAMTSGTSENEQFF
j_call: TRBJ2-3; d_call: -; v_call: TRBV9; clone_size: -; cdr3_nt: TGTGCCAGCAGCGTAGAGTCTAGCGTAGGAGATACGCAGTATTTT; cdr3_aa: CASSVESSVGDTQYF
j_call: TRBJ2-7; d_call: -; v_call: TRBV11-2; clone_size: -; cdr3_nt: TGTGCCAGCAGCTCCACGGCGGCAGGTATCTACGAGCAGTACTTC; cdr3_aa: CASSSTAAGIYEQYF
j_call: TRBJ2-1; d_call: -; v_call: TRBV12-3/TRBV12-4; clone_size: -; cdr3_nt: TGTGCCAGCAGTCTCAGGATAGGGGATGAGCAGTTCTTC; cdr3_aa: CASSLRIGDEQFF
j_call: TRBJ2-4; d_call: -; v_call: TRBV20-1; clone_size: -; cdr3_nt: TGCAGTGCTAGATCCAGGAGCGCATCCAAAAACATTCAGTACTTC; cdr3_aa: CSARSRSASKNIQYF
j_call: TRBJ2-7; d_call: -; v_call: TRBV4-2; clone_size: once; cdr3_nt: TGTGCCAGCAGCCAAGAAGACAAAGCCTACGAGCAGTACTTC; cdr3_aa: CASSQEDKAYEQYF
j_call: TRBJ1-5; d_call: TRBD1; v_call: TRBV7-9; clone_size: once; cdr3_nt: TGTGCCAGCAGCTTAGACAGGGGGATAAATCAGCCCCAGCATTTT; cdr3_aa: CASSLDRGINQPQHF
j_call: TRBJ2-5; d_call: -; v_call: TRBV3-1; clone_size: -; cdr3_nt: TGTGCCAGCAGCCAAGATCGACAGACAGTCCAAGAGACCCAGTACTTC; cdr3_aa: CASSQDRQTVQETQYF
j_call: TRBJ2-5; d_call: TRBD1; v_call: TRBV6-5; clone_size: -; cdr3_nt: TGTGCCAGCACTACACAGGGGCTGCCCCAGTACTTC; cdr3_aa: CASTTQGLPQYF
j_call: TRBJ2-2; d_call: -; v_call: TRBV19; clone_size: -; cdr3_nt: TGTGCCAGCCAGGGGGGCATCGGCACCGGGGAGCTGTTTTTT; cdr3_aa: CASQGGIGTGELFF
j_call: TRBJ1-1; d_call: -; v_call: TRBV2; clone_size: -; cdr3_nt: TGTGCCAGCAGTGAAGCAGGGATGAACACTGAAGCTTTCTTT; cdr3_aa: CASSEAGMNTEAFF
j_call: TRBJ2-1; d_call: -; v_call: TRBV12-3/TRBV12-4; clone_size: few; cdr3_nt: TGTGCCAGCAGTTTTGGTGGGACCTACAATGAGCAGTTCTTC; cdr3_aa: CASSFGGTYNEQFF
j_call: TRBJ2-1; d_call: -; v_call: TRBV24-1; clone_size: -; cdr3_nt: TGTGCCACCAGTGATTCCCCAGACAATGAGCAGTTCTTC; cdr3_aa: CATSDSPDNEQFF
j_call: TRBJ1-4; d_call: -; v_call: TRBV3-1; clone_size: -; cdr3_nt: TGTGCCAGCAGCCAAGGGGGGAGAAACGATGAAAAACTGTTTTTT; cdr3_aa: CASSQGGRNDEKLFF
j_call: TRBJ1-1; d_call: -; v_call: TRBV4-2; clone_size: -; cdr3_nt: TGTGCCAGCACTTTGTCGAACACTGAAGCTTTCTTT; cdr3_aa: CASTLSNTEAFF
j_call: TRBJ2-7; d_call: -; v_call: TRBV30; clone_size: -; cdr3_nt: TGTGCCTGGAGTTGGGGCCGGGGAACCTACGAGCAGTACTTC; cdr3_aa: CAWSWGRGTYEQYF
j_call: TRBJ2-3; d_call: TRBD2; v_call: TRBV20-1; clone_size: -; cdr3_nt: TGCAGTGCTACTAGCGGGGGGGACACAGATACGCAGTATTTT; cdr3_aa: CSATSGGDTDTQYF
j_call: TRBJ1-6; d_call: TRBD1; v_call: TRBV9; clone_size: -; cdr3_nt: TGTGCCAGCAGCGTAGCAGGGACAGGGGACTCACCCCTCCACTTT; cdr3_aa: CASSVAGTGDSPLHF
j_call: TRBJ2-5; d_call: TRBD1; v_call: TRBV30; clone_size: once; cdr3_nt: TGTGCCTGGGATACAGGGGCAAAAGAGACCCAGTACTTC; cdr3_aa: CAWDTGAKETQYF
j_call: TRBJ1-2; d_call: -; v_call: TRBV29-1; clone_size: once; cdr3_nt: TGCAGCGTCCACGGGGGCACCTATGGCTACACCTTC; cdr3_aa: CSVHGGTYGYTF
j_call: TRBJ1-3; d_call: -; v_call: TRBV29-1; clone_size: -; cdr3_nt: TGCAGCGTGTCCACCAGGGACAACACCATATATTTT; cdr3_aa: CSVSTRDNTIYF
j_call: TRBJ2-7; d_call: -; v_call: TRBV29-1; clone_size: once; cdr3_nt: TGCAGCGTTGTTTGGACAGTCCTCGAGGAGCAGTACTTC; cdr3_aa: CSVVWTVLEEQYF